The 2 T cell receptor beta chains in this list originate from one sample, sequenced in a study of early T cells in non-severe SARS-CoV-2 infection. TCRdb independently ran MiXCR on the 5' RACE reads; one entry per CDR3 protein. The sample has 60,000 to 65,000 distinct CDR3 sequences; almost 9.5% are singletons. Specimen: whole blood. Source of these receptors: an adult who was a healthcare worker with PCR-confirmed SARS-CoV-2 infection or an uninfected control (not recorded which).

The rearrangement links TRBV18 to TRBJ2-5; 7 bases fit TRBD2. The CDR3 runs to 17 residues. Germline assignment: CDR1 KGHSH and CDR2 LQKENI. V trimming: 0 bases; J trimming: 1 base; junction bases outside the gene matches: 8. The CDR3 nucleotides are TGTGCCAGCTCACCACCTAGGGCGGGGGTCCTCCAAGAGACCCAGTACTTC. Translating gives CASSPPRAGVLQETQYF.

This clonotype was picked up many times. The J gene is TRBJ2-5, the V gene TRBV29-1; 13 nucleotides align to TRBD2. Germline loops: CDR1 SQVTM, CDR2 ANQGSEA. Trimming removed 3 bases from V and 5 bases from J; junction bases left unmatched: 15. The CDR3 consists of 18 residues. This chain's CDR3 is CSVDGLAGAFPPMETQYF. The CDR3 nucleotides read TGCAGCGTTGACGGACTAGCGGGGGCCTTTCCCCCTATGGAGACCCAGTACTTC.